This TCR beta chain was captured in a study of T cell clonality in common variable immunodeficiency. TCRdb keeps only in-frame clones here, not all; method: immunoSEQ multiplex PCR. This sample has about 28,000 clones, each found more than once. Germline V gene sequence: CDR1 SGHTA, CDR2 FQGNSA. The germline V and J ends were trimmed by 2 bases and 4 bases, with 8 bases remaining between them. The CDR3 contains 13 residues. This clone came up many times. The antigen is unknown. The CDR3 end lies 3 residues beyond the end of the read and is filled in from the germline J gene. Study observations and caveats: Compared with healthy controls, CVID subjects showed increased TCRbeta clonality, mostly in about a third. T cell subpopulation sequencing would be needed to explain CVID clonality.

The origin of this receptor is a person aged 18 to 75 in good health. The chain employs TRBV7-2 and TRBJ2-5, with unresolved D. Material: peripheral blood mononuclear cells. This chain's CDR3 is CASSLSVSETQYF. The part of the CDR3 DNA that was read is TGTGCCAGCAGCTTAAGCGTCTCAGAGACC.